This T cell receptor beta chain was found in a study of CD8 T cells in Susac syndrome. Definite or probable Susac syndrome was diagnosed using recently defined diagnostic criteria. TEMRA cells were enriched by FACS, while CD8+ and CD4+ T cells were obtained through a negative isolation that was performed magnetically. Reverse transcription of roughly 0.45 to 1 ug RNA used random hexamers. TCRdb re-called the immunoSEQ multiplex PCR reads with MiXCR, one entry per CDR3 protein. The data show roughly 190,000 distinct CDR3 sequences, approximately 95% seen once. The CDR3 contains 14 residues. The V gene end was trimmed by 3 bases and the J gene end by 5 bases; junction bases not matched to a gene: 7. Per germline, CDR1 MDHEN and CDR2 SYDVKM. This clonotype was observed once.

The sequencing input was CD8+ T cells from PBMCs. The V gene is TRBV28, the J gene TRBJ2-7; 7 positions agree with TRBD2. This clonotype originated in a human donor with Susac syndrome. This CDR3 reads CASSFGRRIDEQYF. CDR3 coding DNA: TGTGCCAGCAGTTTCGGGAGGCGCATCGACGAGCAGTACTTC.